The 15 T cell receptor beta chains listed next were all sequenced from one sample in a study of tumor and adjacent non-tumor tissue in lung cancer. The library came from three nested PCR rounds adapted from ARM-PCR protocols. From the multiplex PCR reads, TCRdb called clonotypes with MiXCR, one entry per CDR3 protein. The sample consists of 60,000 to 100,000 distinct CDR3 sequences, less than 85% of them appearing once. No cell sorting was done before RNA was extracted from the tissue. The normal lung tissue was taken more than 3 cm from the tumor edge. Specimen: distant non-tumor lung tissue. These receptors were collected from a man between 65 and 79 years old with non-small cell lung cancer.

The chain couples TRBV12-3 or TRBV12-4 to TRBJ2-1; 7 nucleotides line up with TRBD2. The trim removed 4 bases at V and 7 bases at J, leaving 10 bases unmatched. This CDR3 spans 15 amino acids. The CDR3: CASSSTGAGFNEQFF. The CDR3, as DNA: TGTGCCAGCAGTTCTACGGGAGCGGGATTTAATGAGCAGTTCTTC.

A single count supports this clonotype. Here the CDR3 omits its conserved ending phenylalanine or tryptophan, so a read error is the likely source. No DNA is shown, since the ends of the CDR3 on it are uncertain; the CDR3 is the one TCRdb lists. This chain uses TRBV29-1 with TRBJ1-2. The CDR3 spans 13 residues, counting both ends. Germline V gene lookup returns CDR1 SQVTM and CDR2 ANQGSEA. This CDR3 is CSVIQTGAYGYIL.

Only one count was recorded for this clonotype. One end of the junction fails to match germline, which may point to a read error. V gene TRBV6-2 or TRBV6-3 combines with J gene TRBJ2-3, with D hard to call. CDR1 and CDR2 (germline): MNHEY, SVGEGT. This CDR3 has 13 residues. The CDR3 DNA follows: TGTTCCAGCAGGCTCGGTGGGGTAGATACGCAGTATTTT. It is translated as CSSRLGGVDTQYF.

The chain joins TRBV11-1 to TRBJ1-6; D perhaps matches TRBD1 (6 bases). This CDR3 region has 15 residues. V lost 4 bases and J 12 bases, leaving 19 bases between the germline ends. The germline CDR1 and CDR2 sequences are SGHAT and FQDESV (reference sequence). CDR3 sequence (DNA): TGTGCCAGCAGCTCCGGACAGCCTGATACTTTACCCCTCCACTTT. It yields the protein CASSSGQPDTLPLHF. The full variable domain, rest sourced from reference TRBV11-1 and TRBJ1-6, is EAEVAQSPRYKITEKSQAVAFWCDPISGHATLYWYRQILGQGPELLVQFQDESVVDDSQLPKDRFSAERLKGVDSTLKIQPAELGDSAMYLCASSSGQPDTLPLHFGNGTRLTVT.

With respect to this clonotype: A much bigger clone sits one base away, suggesting this may be a read error. The chain couples TRBV5-1 to TRBJ2-3; D uncertain. The germline V gene has CDR1 SGHRS and CDR2 YFSETQ. The CDR3 covers 14 residues. Deletions cut 0 bases from V and 3 bases from J, with 8 bases between. This CDR3 is CASSLDARTDTQYF. The CDR3 coding sequence is TGCGCCAGCAGCTTGGATGCCAGGACAGATACGCAGTATTTT.

For this clonotype: This is likely a read error, given that the CDR3 carries no conserved phenylalanine or tryptophan at its end. The DNA is left out, because the CDR3 cannot be placed on it with certainty; the CDR3 is given as TCRdb lists it. The chain combines TRBV6-2 or TRBV6-3 with TRBJ2-7; the table's D call, TRBD1, has no DNA check behind it. The CDR3 adds up to 15 amino acids, both ends counted. CDR1 and CDR2 (germline): MNHEY, SVGEGT. CDR3 in amino acids: CVSSTNTGGSYEHYI.

Worth noting for this clonotype: Possible read error: a much larger clone is one base away. V gene TRBV28 combines with J gene TRBJ1-2; 9 bases line up with TRBD1. The V gene end was trimmed by 7 bases and the J gene end by 6 bases; junction bases not matched to a gene: 18. Looked up from germline, CDR1 is MDHEN and CDR2 is SYDVKM. CDR3 size: 17 residues. The CDR3 here is CASTAAGSGTGYHGYTF. CDR3 bases: TGTGCCAGCACCGCCGCCGGCTCCGGGACAGGGTATCATGGCTACACCTTC.

Comments on this clonotype: A read error is possible here, since a much larger clone lies one base away. The chain is built from TRBV6-2 or TRBV6-3 and TRBJ2-3; D could derive from TRBD1 or TRBD2 (5 bases each). Looked up from germline, CDR1 is MNHEY and CDR2 is SVGEGT. The CDR3 has 15 amino acids. The CDR3 region has the DNA TGTTCCAGCAGTTGGTCGGGACCGGCGACAGATACGCAGTATTTT. Translation gives CSSSWSGPATDTQYF.

Note on this clonotype: A read error may produce the germline difference seen at one junction end. DNA of the CDR3: TGTGCCAACTCCCGGACAGGGGGCATCACAGATACACAGTGTTTT. This sequence encodes CANSRTGGITDTQCF. The rearrangement links TRBV12-3 or TRBV12-4 to TRBJ2-3; 11 bases are a match to TRBD1. The CDR3 has 15 residues.

With regard to this clonotype: Relative to the germline gene, one junction end is altered; a read error may explain this. The chain couples TRBV5-5 to TRBJ1-3; no firm D call. The CDR3 is 16 amino acids. CDR1 and CDR2 from the germline V gene are SGHKS and YYEKEE (reference sequence). The CDR3 DNA follows: TGTGCCGGCAGAGCCTCGGGCCTCTACTATGGAAACACCATATATTTT. Encoded protein: CAGRASGLYYGNTIYF. The full variable domain, in which reference TRBV5-5 and TRBJ1-3 provide the parts outside the CDR3, is DAGVTQSPTHLIKTRGQQVTLRCSPISGHKSVSWYQQVLGQGPQFIFQYYEKEERGRGNFPDRFSARQFPNYSSELNVNALLLGDSALYLCAGRASGLYYGNTIYFGEGSWLTVV.

Comment on this clonotype: The junction differs from germline at one of its ends, possibly a read error. The chain couples TRBV11-2 to TRBJ2-2; the D gene could be TRBD1 or TRBD2 (5 bases each). CDR1 SGHAT and CDR2 FQNNGV come from the germline V gene. The CDR3 is made up of 14 amino acids. The CDR3 protein is CTSSLIVGTGKLFF. The CDR3 DNA reads as TGTACCAGCAGCTTAATTGTGGGGACCGGGAAGCTGTTTTTT.

Of note for this clonotype: Compared with germline, one end of the junction differs, possibly owing to a read error. The J gene is TRBJ1-2, the V gene TRBV4-1; D might be TRBD1 (5 bases). Per the germline V gene, CDR1 is MGHRA and CDR2 is YSYEKL. The CDR3 is 15 residues long. CDR3 residues: CASSQELKERDGYIF. DNA for the CDR3: TGCGCCAGCAGCCAAGAACTCAAGGAGAGGGACGGCTACATCTTC.

On this clonotype: An end of the junction does not agree with germline; a read error may underlie this. The gene calls are TRBV20-1 and TRBJ2-2, with D maybe TRBD2 (7 bases). CDR3 length equals 14 residues. Germline loops: CDR1 DFQATT, CDR2 SNEGSKA (reference sequence). CDR3 amino acids: CCAEGGGLTGELFF. Written as DNA, the CDR3 is TGCTGTGCAGAGGGGGGGGGTCTCACCGGGGAGCTGTTTTTT.

Points on this clonotype: At one of its ends the junction is not consistent with the germline gene, which may arise from a read error. J is TRBJ2-1 and V is TRBV11-2, with a weak D call TRBD1 (6 bases). The CDR3 consists of 14 residues. Germline V gene sequence: CDR1 SGHAT, CDR2 FQNNGV. The CDR3 DNA follows: TGTGCCAGCTTCTTACAGGGAGTAGCCAATGAGCAGTCCTTC. Protein: CASFLQGVANEQSF.

The chain recombines TRBV7-8 with TRBJ2-7; 7 bases agree with TRBD2. Germline trimming cut 4 bases from V and 7 bases from J; bases unmatched to any gene: 16. Per the germline V gene, CDR1 is SGHVS and CDR2 is FQNEAQ. This CDR3 region has 16 residues. The CDR3 region is CASSSSGLVGIYEQYF. The CDR3 DNA sequence: TGTGCCAGCAGCTCGTCCGGACTAGTGGGAATTTATGAGCAGTACTTC.